Listed here are 25 T cell receptor beta chains from one sample, sequenced in a study of T-cell reconstitution after alpha-beta-depleted transplantation in children. Library preparation (for TCRbeta) was performed with unique molecular identifiers. TCRdb redid the calling of the PCR reads with MiXCR, one entry per CDR3 protein. Among 700,000 to 850,000 distinct CDR3 sequences listed, 15% to 20% were seen once. The material sequenced was PBMCs, mostly from graft donor cells, taken 360 days after TCRalphabeta/CD19-depleted stem cell transplant. Source of these receptors: a male patient younger than 18 who had a stem cell transplant for acute lymphoblastic leukemia, so the T cells may come from the graft donor.

CDR3 sequence reads: CASSWENSYNEQFF. For the CDR3, the DNA is TGCGCCAGCAGCTGGGAAAATTCCTACAATGAGCAGTTCTTC. V usage is TRBV5-1 and J usage is TRBJ2-1; D is unresolved. Trimming took 3 bases from V and 1 from J, leaving 8 bases between them. Germline V CDR1 and CDR2: SGHRS, YFSETQ. This CDR3 region has 14 residues.

The sample holds a few counts of this clonotype. The chain couples TRBV27 to TRBJ1-5; D is undetermined. There are 16 residues in the CDR3. Trimming cost V 5 bases and J 0 bases, with 14 bases left between them. Germline CDR1 is MNHEY and CDR2 is SMNVEV (reference sequence). The CDR3 DNA reads TGTGCCAGCAGTGAAGTAGGGTTCTATAGCAATCAGCCCCAGCATTTT. Translation gives CASSEVGFYSNQPQHF.

This clonotype was observed a handful of times. The rearrangement uses TRBV27 and TRBJ2-2; perhaps TRBD2 as D (6 bases). With 8 bases removed from V and 0 bases from J, the gap between germline ends came to 10 bases. Germline CDR1 and CDR2: MNHEY and SMNVEV (reference sequence). This CDR3 has 14 amino acids. CDR3 protein: CASLGLSNTGELFF. CDR3 DNA sequence: TGTGCCAGCCTGGGACTCTCGAACACCGGGGAGCTGTTTTTT.

This chain links TRBV29-1 with TRBJ2-1; D possibly corresponds to TRBD1 (6 bases). Germline V CDR1 and CDR2: SQVTM, ANQGSEA. Trimming stripped 2 bases from V and 4 bases from J, with 15 bases between. This CDR3 is built from 15 residues. CDR3 sequence reads: CSVEYDRPLYNEQFF. The CDR3, as DNA: TGCAGCGTTGAATACGACAGGCCACTTTACAATGAGCAGTTCTTC.

This clonotype has just a few counts. V usage is TRBV30 and J usage is TRBJ2-1; 13 nucleotides match TRBD2. V shed 3 bases, J shed 4 bases, and the junction held 9 bases outside the gene matches. The germline CDR1 and CDR2 sequences are GTSNPN and SVGIG (reference sequence). CDR3 length equals 17 residues. CDR3 bases: TGTGCCTGGAGGCTAGACACGGGACTAGCGGGATACAATGAGCAGTTCTTC. It encodes CAWRLDTGLAGYNEQFF.

This chain uses TRBV30 with TRBJ2-7; a possible D gene is TRBD2 (5 bases). CDR1 and CDR2 from the germline V gene are GTSNPN and SVGIG (reference sequence). V was cut by 0 bases and J by 7 bases, with 7 bases left in between. The CDR3 spans 11 residues. The CDR3 spells CAWSVSGEQYF. In DNA, the CDR3 is TGTGCCTGGAGTGTATCGGGGGAGCAGTACTTC.

This clonotype is a singleton in its sample. A read error may account for a junction end that differs from germline. The chain is built from TRBV25-1 and TRBJ2-7; no reliable D call. CDR1 is MGHDK, CDR2 SYGVNS, per germline. This CDR3 spans 16 amino acids. CDR3 sequence reads: CASNESGSSRPYEQYF. DNA for the CDR3: TGTGCCAGCAATGAATCGGGCTCCTCCAGGCCCTACGAGCAGTACTTC.

This chain uses TRBV7-9 with TRBJ2-5; D not resolved. Looked up from germline, CDR1 is SEHNR and CDR2 is FQNEAQ (reference sequence). V was cut by 2 bases and J by 4 bases, with 11 bases left in between. The CDR3 length is 14 residues. CDR3 amino acids: CASSLPYTPETQYF. In nucleotides, the CDR3 is TGTGCCAGCAGCTTACCATATACACCAGAGACCCAGTACTTC. The whole variable domain, remainder taken from reference TRBV7-9 and TRBJ2-5, is DTGVSQNPRHKITKRGQNVTFRCDPISEHNRLYWYRQTLGQGPEFLTYFQNEAQLEKSRLLSDRFSAERPKGSFSTLEIQRTEQGDSAMYLCASSLPYTPETQYFGPGTRLLVL.

Ten or more counts support this clonotype. The chain links TRBV5-1 to TRBJ2-1; D unclear. The CDR3 totals 14 residues. Trimming shortened V by 2 bases and J by 6 bases, and 12 bases separated the two germline ends. Germline-derived CDR1 and CDR2 are SGHRS and YFSETQ. CDR3 DNA sequence: TGCGCCAGCAGCTTTATACGCGGACGCAATGAGCAGTTCTTC. Its translation: CASSFIRGRNEQFF. Using reference TRBV5-1 and TRBJ2-1 for the parts outside the CDR3, the full variable domain is KAGVTQTPRYLIKTRGQQVTLSCSPISGHRSVSWYQQTPGQGLQFLFEYFSETQRNKGNFPGRFSGRQFSNSRSEMNVSTLELGDSALYLCASSFIRGRNEQFFGPGTRLTVL.

The J gene is TRBJ2-1, the V gene TRBV9, with 7 positions matching TRBD2. CDR1 and CDR2 (germline): SGDLS, YYNGEE. Trimming took 3 bases from V and 0 from J; bases not matched to a gene: 3. The CDR3 is 15 amino acids. The CDR3 nucleotides read TGTGCCAGCAGCGAGCGGGATTTCTCCTACAATGAGCAGTTCTTC. Its translation is CASSERDFSYNEQFF.

The chain couples TRBV5-1 to TRBJ1-1; TRBD1 matches 9 bases. With V trimmed by 2 bases and J by 0 bases, 8 bases remained unmatched. Germline assignment: CDR1 SGHRS and CDR2 YFSETQ. The CDR3 covers 17 residues. CDR3: CASSFGDREWLNTEAFF. CDR3 sequence (DNA): TGCGCCAGCAGCTTCGGGGACAGGGAATGGCTGAACACTGAAGCTTTCTTT.

A few counts support this clonotype. The gene calls are TRBV5-1 and TRBJ2-2; TRBD1 matches at 10 bases. CDR1 is SGHRS, CDR2 YFSETQ, per germline. The CDR3 has 16 residues. Germline trimming cut 2 bases from V and 4 bases from J; bases unmatched to any gene: 5. CDR3 DNA sequence: TGCGCCAGCAGCTTTCACCGGGACAGGGGCACCGGGGAGCTGTTTTTT. Translation: CASSFHRDRGTGELFF. Variable domain in full (rest from reference TRBV5-1 and TRBJ2-2): KAGVTQTPRYLIKTRGQQVTLSCSPISGHRSVSWYQQTPGQGLQFLFEYFSETQRNKGNFPGRFSGRQFSNSRSEMNVSTLELGDSALYLCASSFHRDRGTGELFFGEGSRLTVL.

This clonotype was seen many times. The rearrangement uses TRBV11-2 and TRBJ2-1; 13 positions agree with TRBD2. CDR3 length: 16 amino acids. The junction had 3 bases not matched to a gene; V was cut back by 5 bases and J by 2 bases. Germline lookup yields CDR1 SGHAT and CDR2 FQNNGV. Here the CDR3 reads CASSRGTSGAYNEQFF. CDR3 coding DNA: TGTGCCAGCAGCCGCGGGACTAGCGGGGCCTACAATGAGCAGTTCTTC.

This clonotype was seen a few times. V is TRBV27 and J is TRBJ1-3, with 7 bases fitting TRBD1. In germline, CDR1 is MNHEY, CDR2 SMNVEV (reference sequence). With 5 bases clipped from V and 2 bases from J, the junction kept 6 bases outside the gene matches. CDR3 length: 15 amino acids. CDR3 DNA: TGTGCCAGCAGTGTACAGGGGATAGCTGGAAACACCATATATTTT. It codes for CASSVQGIAGNTIYF.

This clonotype was recorded once. The gene calls are TRBV29-1 and TRBJ2-1; 14 nucleotides match TRBD2. The CDR3 has 19 amino acids. V lost 4 bases, J lost 10 bases, and 21 bases stayed unmatched. CDR1 is SQVTM, CDR2 ANQGSEA, per germline. The CDR3: CSVARLQTSGRENSQEQFF. CDR3 nucleotide sequence: TGCAGCGTTGCAAGGCTCCAGACTAGCGGGAGGGAGAATAGTCAGGAGCAGTTCTTC.

The chain is built from TRBV2 and TRBJ1-1; TRBD1 matches 8 bases. The germline V gene has CDR1 SNHLY and CDR2 FYNNEI. The CDR3 consists of 16 residues. V was clipped by 7 bases and J by 0 bases; unmatched bases: 10. This chain's CDR3 is CASTRDRNLLNTEAFF. The DNA for the CDR3 is TGTGCCAGCACGAGGGACAGGAATCTTCTGAACACTGAAGCTTTCTTT.

This clonotype was recorded a few times. The chain uses TRBV6-5 and TRBJ2-1; 7 bases match TRBD1. The CDR3 runs to 15 residues. V shed 0 bases and J 3 bases; nucleotides not matched to a gene: 2. Germline values: CDR1 MNHEY, CDR2 SVGAGI. This CDR3 is CASSYSGQFYNEQFF. The CDR3 DNA reads as TGTGCCAGCAGTTACTCGGGACAGTTCTACAATGAGCAGTTCTTC.

The chain links TRBV10-3 to TRBJ2-1, with D uncertain. The length of the CDR3 is 16 residues. The V and J ends lost 0 bases and 0 bases respectively, with 9 bases between them. The germline CDR1 and CDR2 sequences are ENHRY and SYGVKD. CDR3 sequence: CAISESPSSSYNEQFF. CDR3 bases: TGTGCCATCAGTGAGTCCCCTTCGAGCTCCTACAATGAGCAGTTCTTC.

This clonotype appeared many times. The chain carries TRBV29-1 and TRBJ2-1, with 7 bases fitting TRBD2. The trim removed 0 bases at V and 7 bases at J, leaving 12 bases unmatched. The CDR3 is made up of 16 amino acids. CDR1 is SQVTM and CDR2 is ANQGSEA in the germline V gene. The CDR3 sequence: CSVEDSLAVLYNEQFF. The CDR3 DNA follows: TGCAGCGTTGAAGACTCGCTAGCGGTCCTTTATAATGAGCAGTTCTTC.

This clonotype was counted at least ten times. V and J are TRBV29-1 and TRBJ2-1; no definite D call. The CDR3 extends over 15 amino acids. Trimming pared 3 bases from V and 4 bases from J, leaving 16 bases between. The germline V gene has CDR1 SQVTM and CDR2 ANQGSEA. CDR3 nucleotides: TGCAGCGTTGAGACGGACGCCAACGATTACAATGAGCAGTTCTTC. Translated: CSVETDANDYNEQFF.

This sequence joins TRBV20-1 and TRBJ1-2; TRBD1 agrees at 11 bases. The CDR3 runs to 16 residues. CDR1 is DFQATT, CDR2 SNEGSKA, per germline (reference sequence). The ends lost 0 bases at V and 7 bases at J; junction bases unmatched: 10. The CDR3 DNA is TGCAGTGCTAGAGATCGGACAGGGGGCGAGCGAGGTGGCTACACCTTC. It translates to CSARDRTGGERGGYTF.

The chain carries TRBV5-1 and TRBJ2-7; D gene ambiguous. V lost 0 bases and J 5 bases, leaving 9 bases between the germline ends. The CDR3 loop spans 13 amino acids. From germline, CDR1 is SGHRS and CDR2 YFSETQ. The DNA for the CDR3 is TGCGCCAGCAGCTTGGGTAGGGTCAACGAGCAGTACTTC. This encodes CASSLGRVNEQYF.

The chain couples TRBV12-3 or TRBV12-4 to TRBJ2-3; possible D gene TRBD2, 5 bases. V lost 2 bases, J lost 1 base, and 16 bases lay in between. CDR3 length equals 17 residues. This chain's CDR3 is CASSLIPPSLGTDTQYF. CDR3 nucleotide sequence: TGTGCCAGCAGTTTAATCCCGCCTAGCTTGGGCACAGATACGCAGTATTTT.

In this sample, this clonotype turned up a few times. The rearrangement joins TRBV27 to TRBJ2-7; D unresolved. The CDR3 runs to 16 residues. Trimming took off 5 bases at V and 2 bases at J, with 19 bases between the two ends. The V gene's germline CDR1 is MNHEY and CDR2 SMNVEV (reference sequence). In DNA, the CDR3 is TGTGCCAGCAGTACGGTAGTTCTGGGTTCCGCCTACGAGCAGTACTTC. It encodes CASSTVVLGSAYEQYF.

V and J are TRBV10-3 and TRBJ2-7; D is perhaps TRBD2 (6 bases). CDR1 ENHRY and CDR2 SYGVKD come from the germline V gene. The V and J ends lost 5 bases and 0 bases respectively, with 20 bases between them. The CDR3 covers 17 residues. CDR3 region: CAISNRELPTSSYEQYF. CDR3 nucleotide sequence: TGTGCCATCAGTAACCGGGAGCTACCGACTAGCTCCTACGAGCAGTACTTC.